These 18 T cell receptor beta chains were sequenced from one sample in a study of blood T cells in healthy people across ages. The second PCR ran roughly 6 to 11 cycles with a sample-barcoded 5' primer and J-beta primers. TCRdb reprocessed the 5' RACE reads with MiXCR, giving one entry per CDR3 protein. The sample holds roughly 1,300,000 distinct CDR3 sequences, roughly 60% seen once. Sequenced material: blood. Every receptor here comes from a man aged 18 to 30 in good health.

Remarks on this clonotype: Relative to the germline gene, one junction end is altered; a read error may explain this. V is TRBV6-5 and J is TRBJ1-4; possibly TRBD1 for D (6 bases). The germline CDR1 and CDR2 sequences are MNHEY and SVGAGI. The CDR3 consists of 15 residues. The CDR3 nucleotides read TGTACCAGCAGTTTCCAGGGGTTAACGAATGAAAAACTGTTTTTT. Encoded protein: CTSSFQGLTNEKLFF.

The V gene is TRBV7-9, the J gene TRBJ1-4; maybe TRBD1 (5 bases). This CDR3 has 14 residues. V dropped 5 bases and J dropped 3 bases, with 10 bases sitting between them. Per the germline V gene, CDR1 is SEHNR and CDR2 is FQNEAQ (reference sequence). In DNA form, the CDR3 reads TGTGCCAGCAGCCATCGACAGCCTAATGAAAAACTGTTTTTT. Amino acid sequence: CASSHRQPNEKLFF.

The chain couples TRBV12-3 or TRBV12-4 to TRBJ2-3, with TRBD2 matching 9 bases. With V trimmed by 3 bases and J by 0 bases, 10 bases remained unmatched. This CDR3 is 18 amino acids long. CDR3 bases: TGTGCCAGCAGTTTCGTCGGCGGGGGGGACCCTAGCACAGATACGCAGTATTTT. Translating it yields CASSFVGGGDPSTDTQYF.

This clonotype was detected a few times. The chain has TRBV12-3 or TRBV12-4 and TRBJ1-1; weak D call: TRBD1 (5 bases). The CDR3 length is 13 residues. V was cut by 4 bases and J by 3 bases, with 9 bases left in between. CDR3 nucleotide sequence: TGTGCCAGCAGTTCCACCAGGGACACTGAAGCTTTCTTT. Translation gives CASSSTRDTEAFF.

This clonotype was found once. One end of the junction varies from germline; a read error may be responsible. CDR3 loop: CASSFMGNTVYF. The CDR3 DNA follows: TGTGCCAGCAGTTTTATGGGAAACACCGTATATTTT. The V call is TRBV12-3 or TRBV12-4, the J call TRBJ1-3; no clear D. The CDR3 is 12 residues long.

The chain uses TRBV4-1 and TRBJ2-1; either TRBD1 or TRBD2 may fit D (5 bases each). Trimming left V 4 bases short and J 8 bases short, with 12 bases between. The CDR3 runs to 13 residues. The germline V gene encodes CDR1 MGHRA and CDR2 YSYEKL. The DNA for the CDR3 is TGCGCCAGCAGCCCCCCTGGGGACCATGAGCAGTTCTTC. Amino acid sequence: CASSPPGDHEQFF.

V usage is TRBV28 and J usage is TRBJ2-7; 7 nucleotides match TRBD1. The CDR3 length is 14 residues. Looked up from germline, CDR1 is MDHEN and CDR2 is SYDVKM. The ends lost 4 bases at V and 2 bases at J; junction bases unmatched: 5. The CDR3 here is CASSSWDRAYEQYF. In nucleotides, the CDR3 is TGTGCCAGCAGTTCCTGGGACAGAGCCTACGAGCAGTACTTC. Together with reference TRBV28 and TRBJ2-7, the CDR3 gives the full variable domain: DVKVTQSSRYLVKRTGEKVFLECVQDMDHENMFWYRQDPGLGLRLIYFSYDVKMKEKGDIPEGYSVSREKKERFSLILESASTNQTSMYLCASSSWDRAYEQYFGPGTRLTVT.

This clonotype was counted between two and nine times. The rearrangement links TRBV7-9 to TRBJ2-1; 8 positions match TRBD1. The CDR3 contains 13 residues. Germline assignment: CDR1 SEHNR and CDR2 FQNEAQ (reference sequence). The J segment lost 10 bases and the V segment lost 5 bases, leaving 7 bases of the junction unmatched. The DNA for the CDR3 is TGTGCCAGCAGCCCCGGACAGGGCGGGGAGCAGTTCTTC. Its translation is CASSPGQGGEQFF.

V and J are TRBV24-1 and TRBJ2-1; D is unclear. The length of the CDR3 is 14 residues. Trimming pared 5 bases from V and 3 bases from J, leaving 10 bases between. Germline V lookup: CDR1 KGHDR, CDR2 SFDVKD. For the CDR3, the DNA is TGTGCCACCAGTGCTGGAAAGGGCTACAATGAGCAGTTCTTC. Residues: CATSAGKGYNEQFF.

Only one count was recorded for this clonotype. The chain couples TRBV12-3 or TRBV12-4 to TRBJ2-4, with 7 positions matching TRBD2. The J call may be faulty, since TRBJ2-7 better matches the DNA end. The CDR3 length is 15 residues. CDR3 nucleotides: TGTGCCAGCAGTTTTAAAGCGGGGATGGCCTACGAGCAGTACTTC. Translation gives CASSFKAGMAYEQYF.

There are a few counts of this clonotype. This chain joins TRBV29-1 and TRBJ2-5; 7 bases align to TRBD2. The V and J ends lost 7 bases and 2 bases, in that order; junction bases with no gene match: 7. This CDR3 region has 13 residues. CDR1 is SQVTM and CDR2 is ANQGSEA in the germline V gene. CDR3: CSANLADQETQYF. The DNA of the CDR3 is TGCAGCGCTAACCTAGCGGATCAAGAGACCCAGTACTTC.

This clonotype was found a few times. The CDR3 DNA reads as TGCAGTGCTAGTTCGGTATACAATGAGCAGTTCTTC. It specifies CSASSVYNEQFF. The rearrangement joins TRBV20-1 to TRBJ2-1; D not certain. The CDR3 has 12 amino acids. Germline V gives CDR1 DFQATT, CDR2 SNEGSKA (reference sequence). Trimming stripped 3 bases from V and 4 bases from J, with 7 bases between.

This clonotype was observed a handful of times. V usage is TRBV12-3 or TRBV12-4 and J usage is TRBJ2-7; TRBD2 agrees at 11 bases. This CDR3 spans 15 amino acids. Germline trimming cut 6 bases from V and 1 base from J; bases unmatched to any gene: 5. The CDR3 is CASRPGTSGSYEQYF. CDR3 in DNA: TGTGCCAGCAGGCCCGGGACTAGCGGTTCCTACGAGCAGTACTTC.

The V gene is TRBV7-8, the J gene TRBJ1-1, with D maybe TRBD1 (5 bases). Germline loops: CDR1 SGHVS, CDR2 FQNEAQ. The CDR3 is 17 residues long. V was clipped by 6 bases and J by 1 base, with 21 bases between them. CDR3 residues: CASRPTPRQMRNTEAFF. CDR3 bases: TGTGCCAGCAGGCCCACCCCCCGACAGATGAGGAACACTGAAGCTTTCTTT.

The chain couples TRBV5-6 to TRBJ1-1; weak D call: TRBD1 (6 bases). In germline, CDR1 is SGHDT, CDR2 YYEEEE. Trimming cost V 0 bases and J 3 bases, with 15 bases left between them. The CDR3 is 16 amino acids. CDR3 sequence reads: CASSLAQGHFYTEAFF. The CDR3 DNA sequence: TGTGCCAGCAGCTTGGCACAGGGTCATTTTTACACTGAAGCTTTCTTT.

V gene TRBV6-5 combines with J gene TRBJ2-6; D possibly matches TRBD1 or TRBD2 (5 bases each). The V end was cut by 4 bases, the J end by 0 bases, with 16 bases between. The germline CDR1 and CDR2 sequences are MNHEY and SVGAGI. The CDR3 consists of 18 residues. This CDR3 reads CASSLGPQIHSGANVLTF. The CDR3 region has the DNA TGTGCCAGCAGTTTGGGACCGCAAATTCACTCTGGGGCCAACGTCCTGACTTTC.

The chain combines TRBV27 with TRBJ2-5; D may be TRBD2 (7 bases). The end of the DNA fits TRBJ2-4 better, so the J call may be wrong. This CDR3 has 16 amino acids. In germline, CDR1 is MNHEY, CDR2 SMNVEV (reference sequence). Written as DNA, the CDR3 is TGTGCCAGCAGTTTATGGGGGGGCCCTACCAAAAACATTCAGTACTTC. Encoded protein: CASSLWGGPTKNIQYF.

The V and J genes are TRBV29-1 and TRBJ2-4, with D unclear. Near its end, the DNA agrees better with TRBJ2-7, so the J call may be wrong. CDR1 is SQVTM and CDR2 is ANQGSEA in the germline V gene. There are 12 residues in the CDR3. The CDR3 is CSVVFGSDEQYF. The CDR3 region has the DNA TGCAGCGTTGTTTTCGGATCAGACGAGCAGTACTTC.